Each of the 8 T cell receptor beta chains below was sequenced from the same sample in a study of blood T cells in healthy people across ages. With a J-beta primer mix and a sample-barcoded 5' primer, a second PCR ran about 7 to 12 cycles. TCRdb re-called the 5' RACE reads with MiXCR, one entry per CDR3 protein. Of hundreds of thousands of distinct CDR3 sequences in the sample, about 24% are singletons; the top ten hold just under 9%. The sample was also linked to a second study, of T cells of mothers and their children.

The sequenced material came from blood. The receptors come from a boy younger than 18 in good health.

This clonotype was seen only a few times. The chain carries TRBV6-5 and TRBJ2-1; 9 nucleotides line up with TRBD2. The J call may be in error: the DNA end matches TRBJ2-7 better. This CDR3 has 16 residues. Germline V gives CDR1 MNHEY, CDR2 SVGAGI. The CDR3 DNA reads TGTGCCAGCAGTTACTCGACCATAGCGGGAGCTTACGAGCAGTACTTC. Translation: CASSYSTIAGAYEQYF.

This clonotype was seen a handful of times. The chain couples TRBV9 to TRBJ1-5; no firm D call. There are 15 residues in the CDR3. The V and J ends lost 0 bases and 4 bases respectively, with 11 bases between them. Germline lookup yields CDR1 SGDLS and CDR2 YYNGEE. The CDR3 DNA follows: TGTGCCAGCAGCGTAGGAAGGGATCCAAATCAGCCCCAGCATTTT. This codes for CASSVGRDPNQPQHF. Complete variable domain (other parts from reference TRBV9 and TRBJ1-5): DSGVTQTPKHLITATGQRVTLRCSPRSGDLSVYWYQQSLDQGLQFLIQYYNGEERAKGNILERFSAQQFPDLHSELNLSSLELGDSALYFCASSVGRDPNQPQHFGDGTRLSIL.

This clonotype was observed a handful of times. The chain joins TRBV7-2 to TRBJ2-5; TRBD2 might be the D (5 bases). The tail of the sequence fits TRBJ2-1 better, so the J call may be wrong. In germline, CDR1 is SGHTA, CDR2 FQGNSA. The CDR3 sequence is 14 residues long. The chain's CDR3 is CASSLEVLDQQQFF. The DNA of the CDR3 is TGTGCCAGCAGCTTAGAAGTACTAGATCAACAGCAGTTCTTC.

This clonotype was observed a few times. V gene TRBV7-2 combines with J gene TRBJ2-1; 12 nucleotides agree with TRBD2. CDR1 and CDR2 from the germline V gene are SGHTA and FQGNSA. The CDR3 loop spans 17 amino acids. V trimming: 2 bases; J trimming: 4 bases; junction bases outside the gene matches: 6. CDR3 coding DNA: TGTGCCAGCAGCTTATATTCTGGACTAGCGGGATACAATGAGCAGTTCTTC. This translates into CASSLYSGLAGYNEQFF.

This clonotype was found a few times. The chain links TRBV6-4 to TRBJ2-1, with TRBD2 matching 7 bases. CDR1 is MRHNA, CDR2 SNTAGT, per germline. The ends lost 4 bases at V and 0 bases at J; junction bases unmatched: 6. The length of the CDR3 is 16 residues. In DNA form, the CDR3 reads TGTGCCAGCAGTGGTCTAGCGGTGAGCTCCTACAATGAGCAGTTCTTC. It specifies CASSGLAVSSYNEQFF.

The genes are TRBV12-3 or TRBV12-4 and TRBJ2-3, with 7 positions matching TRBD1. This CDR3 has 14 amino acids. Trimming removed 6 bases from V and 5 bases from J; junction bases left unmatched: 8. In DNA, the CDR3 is TGTGCCAGCAGACTGACAGGGAGCGGAGATACGCAGTATTTT. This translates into CASRLTGSGDTQYF.

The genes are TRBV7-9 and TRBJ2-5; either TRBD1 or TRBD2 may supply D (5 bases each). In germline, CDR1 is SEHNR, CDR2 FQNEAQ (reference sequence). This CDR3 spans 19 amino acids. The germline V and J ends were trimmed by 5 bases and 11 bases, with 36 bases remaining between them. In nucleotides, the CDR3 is TGTGCCAGCAGCCGAATAACGGGACGGACCGCAATTTTTTCAATAGAGCAGTACTTC. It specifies CASSRITGRTAIFSIEQYF.

The CDR3 DNA follows: TGCGCCAGCAGCTCTGGACGAAACACCATATATTTT. Protein: CASSSGRNTIYF. This sequence joins TRBV5-1 and TRBJ1-3; D is ambiguous. Trimming pared 3 bases from V and 5 bases from J, leaving 6 bases between. The CDR3 runs 12 residues. Germline CDR1 reads SGHRS; CDR2 reads YFSETQ.